These 9 T cell receptor beta chains came from one sample sequenced in a study of early T cells in non-severe SARS-CoV-2 infection. One entry per CDR3 protein, called by TCRdb with MiXCR from the 5' RACE reads. Altogether tens of thousands of distinct CDR3 sequences are present, about 6% being singletons, with the ten largest covering 7.8%. Specimen: whole blood. Every receptor here comes from an adult who was a healthcare worker with PCR-confirmed SARS-CoV-2 infection or an uninfected control (not recorded which).

V and J are TRBV18 and TRBJ1-6, with D maybe TRBD1 (5 bases). The CDR3 sequence is 14 residues long. With 2 bases removed from V and 9 bases from J, the gap between germline ends came to 11 bases. The germline V gene encodes CDR1 KGHSH and CDR2 LQKENI. The CDR3: CASSPFQGSSPLHF. The CDR3 nucleotides read TGTGCCAGCTCACCATTCCAGGGTAGTTCACCCCTCCACTTT. Full variable domain (rest looked up from reference TRBV18 and TRBJ1-6): NAGVMQNPRHLVRRRGQEARLRCSPMKGHSHVYWYRQLPEEGLKFMVYLQKENIIDESGMPKERFSAEFPKEGPSILRIQQVVRGDSAAYFCASSPFQGSSPLHFGNGTRLTVT.

This clonotype was recorded a few times. J is TRBJ1-1 and V is TRBV28; D is uncertain. The CDR3 totals 13 residues. Germline V lookup: CDR1 MDHEN, CDR2 SYDVKM. Trimming left V 3 bases short and J 10 bases short, with 15 bases between. This chain's CDR3 is CASSFGMVGGAFF. CDR3 nucleotide sequence: TGTGCCAGCAGTTTTGGTATGGTCGGCGGAGCTTTCTTT.

V is TRBV6-5 and J is TRBJ1-4; perhaps TRBD1 as D (5 bases). The CDR3 spans 13 residues. The germline V and J ends were trimmed by 2 bases and 10 bases, with 11 bases remaining between them. Germline V gene data show CDR1 as MNHEY and CDR2 as SVGAGI. CDR3 in DNA: TGTGCCAGCAGTTACACGTCCGGGGGAAAACTGTTTTTT. Translation: CASSYTSGGKLFF.

There are many counts of this clonotype. V gene TRBV27 combines with J gene TRBJ2-7; D possibly uses TRBD1 or TRBD2 (5 bases each). Trimming pared 5 bases from V and 2 bases from J, leaving 16 bases between. Germline V gives CDR1 MNHEY, CDR2 SMNVEV (reference sequence). The CDR3 contains 15 residues. The CDR3 DNA follows: TGTGCCAGCAGTCGGTACCGAGGGGTTACCTACGAGCAGTACTTC. This sequence encodes CASSRYRGVTYEQYF.

The chain uses TRBV20-1 and TRBJ2-7; TRBD2 matches 7 bases. This CDR3 has 17 amino acids. Germline lookup yields CDR1 DFQATT and CDR2 SNEGSKA (reference sequence). Trimming cost V 3 bases and J 1 base; bases outside gene matches: 15. CDR3 protein: CSASRKRGGFVSYEQYF. CDR3 coding DNA: TGCAGTGCTAGCCGTAAACGCGGGGGTTTCGTTTCCTACGAGCAGTACTTC.

This clonotype was picked up many times. This CDR3 reads CAWSVGTGNTEAFF. CDR3 sequence (DNA): TGTGCCTGGAGTGTAGGGACCGGGAACACTGAAGCTTTCTTT. The rearrangement joins TRBV30 to TRBJ1-1, with TRBD1 as a possible D gene (5 bases). There are 14 residues in the CDR3. CDR1 is GTSNPN and CDR2 is SVGIG in the germline V gene (reference sequence). The V and J ends lost 0 bases and 1 base respectively, with 9 bases between them.

This clonotype has at least ten counts. The rearrangement uses TRBV29-1 and TRBJ2-7; 7 bases agree with TRBD1. The CDR3 totals 13 residues. V lost 5 bases and J lost 2; bases outside the gene matches: 6. Germline assignment: CDR1 SQVTM and CDR2 ANQGSEA. In DNA form, the CDR3 reads TGCAGCGTTAGACGGGACAGTACCTACGAGCAGTACTTC. Amino acid sequence: CSVRRDSTYEQYF.

The chain has TRBV29-1 and TRBJ1-2; D is perhaps TRBD1 (5 bases). Germline-derived CDR1 and CDR2 are SQVTM and ANQGSEA. This CDR3 region has 14 residues. V lost 2 bases and J 8 bases, leaving 18 bases between the germline ends. Written as DNA, the CDR3 is TGCAGCGTTGAACCAACAGAGGGGATAAGAGGCTACACCTTC. Translation gives CSVEPTEGIRGYTF.

This clonotype was picked up a small number of times. The J gene is TRBJ1-2, the V gene TRBV3-1; D gene ambiguous. CDR1 and CDR2 from the germline V gene are LGHDT and YNNKEL (reference sequence). Trimming removed 2 bases at V and 4 bases at J, with 8 bases between. This CDR3 has 13 residues. The CDR3 DNA is TGTGCCAGCAGCCAATCCGGTCGCTATGGCTACACCTTC. This gives the protein CASSQSGRYGYTF. Supplemented by reference TRBV3-1 and TRBJ1-2, the full variable domain reads DTAVSQTPKYLVTQMGNDKSIKCEQNLGHDTMYWYKQDSKKFLKIMFSYNNKELIINETVPNRFSPKSPDKAHLNLHINSLELGDSAVYFCASSQSGRYGYTFGSGTRLTVV.